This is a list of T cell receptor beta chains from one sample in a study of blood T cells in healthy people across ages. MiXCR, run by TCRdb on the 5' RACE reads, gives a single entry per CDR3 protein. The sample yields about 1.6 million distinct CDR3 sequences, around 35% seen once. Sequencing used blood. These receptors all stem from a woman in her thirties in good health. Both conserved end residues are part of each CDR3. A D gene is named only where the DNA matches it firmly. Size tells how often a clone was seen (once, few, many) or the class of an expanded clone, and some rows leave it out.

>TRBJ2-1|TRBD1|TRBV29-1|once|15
CSVEDRPRGRIEQFF
TGCAGCGTTGAAGATAGGCCCAGGGGGCGGATTGAGCAGTTCTTC
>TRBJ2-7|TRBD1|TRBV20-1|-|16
CSARGVSGQMGYEQYF
TGCAGTGCTAGGGGGGTTTCGGGACAGATGGGCTACGAGCAGTACTTC
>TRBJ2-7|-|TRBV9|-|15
CASSPRLGTPYEQYF
TGTGCCAGCAGCCCCAGGTTGGGGACTCCCTACGAGCAGTACTTC
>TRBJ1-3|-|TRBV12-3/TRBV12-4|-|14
CASRQQISGNTIYF
TGTGCCAGCAGGCAACAGATCTCTGGAAACACCATATATTTT
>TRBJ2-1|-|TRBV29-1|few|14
CSVEAQPLYNEQFF
TGCAGCGTTGAAGCGCAGCCCCTTTACAATGAGCAGTTCTTC
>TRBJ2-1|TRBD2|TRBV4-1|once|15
CVSSQGLAGGYEQFF
TGCGTCAGCAGCCAAGGACTAGCGGGGGGCTATGAGCAGTTCTTC
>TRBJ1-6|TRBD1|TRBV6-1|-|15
CASSDQGAHNSPLHF
TGTGCCAGCAGTGATCAGGGGGCTCATAATTCACCCCTCCACTTT
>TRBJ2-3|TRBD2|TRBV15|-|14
CATSSGLAPDTQYF
TGTGCCACCAGCAGCGGACTAGCCCCAGATACGCAGTATTTT
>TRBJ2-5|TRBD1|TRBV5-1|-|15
CASGRDRERVETQYF
TGCGCCAGCGGACGGGACAGGGAAAGGGTGGAGACCCAGTACTTC
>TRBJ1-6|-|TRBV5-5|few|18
CASSFQWTARSYNSPLHF
TGTGCCAGCAGCTTTCAGTGGACAGCTCGCTCCTATAATTCACCCCTCCACTTT
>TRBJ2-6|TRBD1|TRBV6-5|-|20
CASSYSQRTGAHSGANVLTF
TGTGCCAGCAGTTACTCGCAGAGGACAGGGGCACACTCTGGGGCCAACGTCCTGACTTTC
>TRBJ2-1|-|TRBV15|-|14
CTTSQRLGVNEQFF
TGTACCACCAGCCAGAGATTGGGGGTCAATGAGCAGTTCTTC
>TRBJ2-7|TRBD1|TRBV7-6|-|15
CASSLGSGGSDEQYF
TGTGCCAGCAGCTTAGGATCAGGGGGCTCTGACGAGCAGTACTTC
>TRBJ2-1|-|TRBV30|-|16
CAWSFPGVGEYNEQFF
TGTGCCTGGAGTTTTCCGGGGGTGGGAGAATACAATGAGCAGTTCTTC
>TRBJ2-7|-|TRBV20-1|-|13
CSASRQLSYEQYF
TGCAGTGCTAGCCGACAGCTATCCTACGAGCAGTACTTC
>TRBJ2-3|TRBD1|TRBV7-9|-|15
CASRPGGLGTDTQYF
TGTGCCAGCAGGCCAGGGGGCCTTGGCACAGATACGCAGTATTTT
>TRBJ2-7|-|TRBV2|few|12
CASKADTLEQYF
TGTGCCAGCAAGGCGGACACCCTCGAGCAGTACTTC
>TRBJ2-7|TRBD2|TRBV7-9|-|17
CASSRPGTSGSRFEQYF
TGTGCCAGCAGTCGCCCCGGGACTAGCGGGAGTAGGTTCGAGCAGTACTTC
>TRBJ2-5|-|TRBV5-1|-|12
CASSTRQETQYF
TGTGCCAGCAGCACCCGCCAAGAGACCCAGTACTTC
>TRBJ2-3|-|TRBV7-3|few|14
CASSHDRYTDTQYF
TGTGCCAGCAGCCACGACAGGTACACAGATACGCAGTATTTT
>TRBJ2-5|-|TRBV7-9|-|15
CASSLAEILRETQYF
TGTGCCAGCAGCTTAGCCGAAATACTTCGAGAGACCCAGTACTTC
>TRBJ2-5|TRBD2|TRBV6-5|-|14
CASTPGGEEETQYF
TGTGCCAGCACCCCGGGAGGGGAGGAAGAGACCCAGTACTTC
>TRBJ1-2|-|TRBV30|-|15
CACSPSGGDPKGYTF
TGTGCCTGCTCCCCGAGCGGAGGAGACCCGAAGGGCTACACCTTC
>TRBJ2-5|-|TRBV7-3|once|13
CASSQTPQETQYF
TGTGCCAGCAGCCAGACACCCCAAGAGACCCAGTACTTC
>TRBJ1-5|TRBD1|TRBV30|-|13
CAWSAGGRQPQHF
TGTGCCTGGAGTGCAGGGGGGCGGCAGCCCCAGCATTTT
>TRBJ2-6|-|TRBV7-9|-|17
CASSLGPGESGANVLTF
TGTGCCAGCAGCTTGGGGCCAGGGGAATCTGGGGCCAACGTCCTGACTTTC
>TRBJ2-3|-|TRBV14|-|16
CASSQDSGLSTDTQYF
TGTGCCAGCAGCCAAGATTCCGGGCTAAGCACAGATACGCAGTATTTT
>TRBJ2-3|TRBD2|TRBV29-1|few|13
CSVPSGSTDTQYF
TGCAGCGTCCCTAGCGGTAGCACAGATACGCAGTATTTT
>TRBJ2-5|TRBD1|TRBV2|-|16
CASSEGPDRAQETQYF
TGTGCCAGCAGTGAAGGACCCGACAGGGCCCAAGAGACCCAGTACTTC
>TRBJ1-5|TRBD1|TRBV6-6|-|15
CASSYRQGSQQPQHF
TGTGCCAGCAGTTACAGACAGGGGTCTCAGCAGCCCCAGCATTTT
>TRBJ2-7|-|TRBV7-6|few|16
CASSARAGSPRREQYF
TGTGCCAGCAGCGCTAGAGCAGGGTCCCCCCGTCGCGAGCAGTACTTC
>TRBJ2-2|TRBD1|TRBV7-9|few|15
CASSFGTAVTGELFF
TGTGCCAGCAGCTTCGGGACAGCCGTTACCGGGGAGCTGTTTTTT
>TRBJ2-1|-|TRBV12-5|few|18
CASGLAPITGRTYNEQFF
TGTGCTAGTGGTTTAGCCCCCATCACCGGACGGACATACAATGAGCAGTTCTTC
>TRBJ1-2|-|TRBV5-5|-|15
CASSVGWPNNYGYTF
TGTGCCAGCAGCGTTGGTTGGCCGAATAACTATGGCTACACCTTC
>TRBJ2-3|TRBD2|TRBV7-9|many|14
CASSGRAGEEAQYF
TGTGCCAGCAGCGGTCGAGCGGGAGAGGAGGCGCAGTATTTT
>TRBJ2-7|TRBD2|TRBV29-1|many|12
CSCRAGVNEQYF
TGCAGCTGCCGAGCGGGAGTCAACGAGCAGTACTTC
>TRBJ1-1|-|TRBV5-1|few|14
CASSHEGMNTEAFF
TGCGCCAGCAGCCATGAGGGGATGAACACTGAAGCTTTCTTT
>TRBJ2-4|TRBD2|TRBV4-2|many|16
CASSQGGGELGNIQYF
TGTGCCAGCAGCCAAGGGGGGGGGGAATTGGGAAACATTCAGTACTTC
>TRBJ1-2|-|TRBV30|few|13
CAWSVGQIYGYTF
TGTGCCTGGAGTGTTGGGCAGATCTATGGCTACACCTTC
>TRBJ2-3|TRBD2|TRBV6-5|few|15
CASSYRLAGGDTQYF
TGTGCCAGCAGTTACCGTCTAGCGGGGGGGGATACGCAGTATTTT
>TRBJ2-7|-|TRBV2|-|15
CASSESQATSYEQYF
TGTGCCAGCAGTGAAAGTCAGGCGACGTCCTACGAGCAGTACTTC
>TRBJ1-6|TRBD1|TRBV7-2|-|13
CASNTTGDSPLHF
TGTGCCAGCAATACGACAGGGGACTCACCCCTCCACTTT
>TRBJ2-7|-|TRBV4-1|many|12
CASSQAGNEQYF
TGCGCCAGCAGCCAAGCAGGGAACGAGCAGTACTTC
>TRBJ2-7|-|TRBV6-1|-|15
CASRELRDGRYEQYF
TGTGCCAGCAGGGAGCTCCGGGACGGTCGCTACGAGCAGTACTTC
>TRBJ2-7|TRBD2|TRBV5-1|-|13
CASATSGAYEQYF
TGCGCCAGCGCTACTAGCGGCGCCTACGAGCAGTACTTC
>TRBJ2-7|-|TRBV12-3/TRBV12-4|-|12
CASSFRLGEQYF
TGTGCCAGCAGTTTTCGGTTAGGGGAGCAGTACTTC
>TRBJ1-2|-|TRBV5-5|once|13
CASSADSRGGYTF
TGTGCCAGCAGCGCCGACAGCCGGGGTGGCTACACCTTC
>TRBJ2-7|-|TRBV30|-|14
CAWSVGGGPYEQYF
TGTGCCTGGAGTGTGGGAGGTGGACCCTACGAGCAGTACTTC
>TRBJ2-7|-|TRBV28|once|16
CASSLPGAGVSYEQYF
TGTGCCAGCAGTTTACCAGGGGCTGGGGTTTCCTACGAGCAGTACTTC
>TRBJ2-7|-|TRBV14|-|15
CASSLRPGSTYEQYF
TGTGCCAGCAGTCTTCGGCCAGGGAGCACCTACGAGCAGTACTTC
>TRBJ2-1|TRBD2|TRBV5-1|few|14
CASSLPGLEKEQFF
TGCGCCAGCAGCCTACCGGGACTAGAAAAGGAGCAGTTCTTC
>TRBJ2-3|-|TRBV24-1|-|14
CATSPSRATDTQYF
TGTGCCACCAGTCCCTCCAGGGCAACAGATACGCAGTATTTT
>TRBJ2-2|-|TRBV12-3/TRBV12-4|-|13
CASRPAWAGELFF
TGTGCCAGCAGACCGGCCTGGGCCGGGGAGCTGTTTTTT